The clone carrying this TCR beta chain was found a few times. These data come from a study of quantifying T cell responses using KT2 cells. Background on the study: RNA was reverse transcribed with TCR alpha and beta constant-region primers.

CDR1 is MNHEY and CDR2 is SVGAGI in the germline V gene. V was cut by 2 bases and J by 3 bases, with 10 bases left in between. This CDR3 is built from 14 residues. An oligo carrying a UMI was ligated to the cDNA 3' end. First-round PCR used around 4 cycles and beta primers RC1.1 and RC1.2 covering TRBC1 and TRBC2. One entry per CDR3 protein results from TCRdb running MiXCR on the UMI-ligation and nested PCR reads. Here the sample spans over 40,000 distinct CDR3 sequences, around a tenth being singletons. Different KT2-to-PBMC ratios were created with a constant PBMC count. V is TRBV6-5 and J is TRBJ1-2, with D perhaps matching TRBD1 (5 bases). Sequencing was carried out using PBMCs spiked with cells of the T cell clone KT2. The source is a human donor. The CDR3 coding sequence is TGTGCCAGCAGTTACGACAGATCCTACTATGGCTACACCTTC. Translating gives CASSYDRSYYGYTF.